A selection of T cell receptor beta chains follows, all from one sample in a study of Graves' ophthalmopathy and Graves' hyperthyroidism. Via MiXCR, TCRdb re-called the multiplex PCR reads, giving one row per CDR3 protein. The sample contains roughly 160,000 distinct CDR3 sequences, about 40% of which appear only once. The sample comprised peripheral blood. The receptors were gathered from a woman between 35 and 50 years old with Graves' ophthalmopathy. The CDR3 runs from the conserved cysteine through the conserved F or W. D genes are given only for firm matches. Clone sizes are given selectively: once, few, many, or a class where the clone is expanded.

J,size,V,D,CDR3,DNA
TRBJ2-5,many,TRBV7-2,-,CASSLGTDGETQYF,TGTGCCAGCAGCTTAGGGACAGACGGAGAGACCCAGTACTTC
TRBJ2-7,many,TRBV11-3,TRBD1,CASSSGTGGIYEQYF,TGTGCCAGCAGCTCGGGGACAGGGGGCATCTACGAGCAGTACTTC
TRBJ2-2,-,TRBV15,-,CATSRLGNTGELFF,TGTGCCACCAGCAGATTAGGGAACACCGGGGAGCTGTTTTTT
TRBJ2-2,-,TRBV6-2/TRBV6-3,TRBD1,CASSDRQGNTGELFF,TGTGCCAGCAGCGACCGACAGGGGAACACCGGGGAGCTGTTTTTT
TRBJ1-2,-,TRBV5-1,-,CASSLMDDYGYTF,TGCGCCAGCAGCTTGATGGACGACTATGGCTACACCTTC
TRBJ1-1,many,TRBV20-1,-,CSALPTDPNTEAFF,TGCAGTGCTCTCCCCACGGACCCCAATACTGAAGCTTTCTTT
TRBJ1-2,few,TRBV19,-,CASSPGRYNYGYTF,TGTGCCAGTAGTCCGGGCAGGTATAACTATGGCTACACCTTC
TRBJ1-1,many,TRBV30,-,CAGSRGATEAFF,TGTGCCGGATCGAGGGGGGCTACTGAAGCTTTCTTT
TRBJ2-7,many,TRBV6-5,TRBD1,CASRTTGSYEQYF,TGTGCCAGCAGAACGACAGGGTCCTACGAGCAGTACTTC
TRBJ2-2,many,TRBV27,-,CASSLTLTGELFF,TGTGCCAGCAGTTTGACATTGACCGGGGAGCTGTTTTTT
TRBJ1-1,many,TRBV29-1,TRBD1,CSGGQGSGEAFF,TGCAGCGGCGGACAGGGTAGTGGCGAAGCTTTCTTT
TRBJ1-2,many,TRBV7-8,-,CASSLPIGGNYGYTF,TGTGCCAGCAGCCTACCAATAGGGGGAAACTATGGCTACACCTTC
TRBJ1-5,-,TRBV6-1,-,CASSDSGVGYSNQPQHF,TGTGCCAGCAGTGATTCAGGGGTGGGGTATAGCAATCAGCCCCAGCATTTT
TRBJ1-6,-,TRBV7-2,TRBD1,CASSLGPTGGGSPLHF,TGTGCCAGCAGCTTAGGTCCCACAGGGGGCGGTTCACCCCTCCACTTT
TRBJ2-2,-,TRBV19,-,CASRDGRAGELFF,TGTGCCAGTAGGGACGGAAGGGCCGGGGAGCTGTTTTTT
TRBJ1-6,many,TRBV20-1,TRBD1,CSARTGGISPLHF,TGCAGTGCCCGGACAGGGGGCATTTCACCCCTCCACTTT
TRBJ2-7,many,TRBV5-1,-,CASSLPDASYEQYF,TGCGCCAGCAGCTTGCCGGACGCTTCCTACGAGCAGTACTTC
TRBJ2-5,-,TRBV6-1,-,CASSTLTGGETQYF,TGTGCCAGCAGTACCTTGACAGGAGGAGAGACCCAGTACTTC
TRBJ1-1,many,TRBV6-2/TRBV6-3,-,CASRKVAGYTEAFF,TGTGCCAGCAGAAAGGTGGCGGGGTACACTGAAGCTTTCTTT
TRBJ1-2,many,TRBV6-5,-,CASSYGNREGGYTF,TGTGCCAGCAGTTACGGCAACAGGGAAGGGGGCTACACCTTC
TRBJ1-5,-,TRBV12-3/TRBV12-4,TRBD1,CASRRDRDQPQHF,TGTGCCAGCAGACGCGACAGGGATCAGCCCCAGCATTTT
TRBJ2-5,many,TRBV7-3,TRBD2,CASSQAGWKETQYF,TGTGCCAGCAGTCAAGCGGGGTGGAAAGAGACCCAGTACTTC
TRBJ1-1,few,TRBV12-3/TRBV12-4,-,CASSLFTDTEAFF,TGTGCCAGCAGTTTATTTACCGACACTGAAGCTTTCTTT
TRBJ2-5,-,TRBV27,-,CASSTRSTETQYF,TGTGCCAGCAGTACTAGAAGTACGGAGACCCAGTACTTC
TRBJ1-1,many,TRBV12-3/TRBV12-4,-,CASNALPNTEAFF,TGTGCCAGCAACGCGCTCCCAAACACTGAAGCTTTCTTT
TRBJ1-2,-,TRBV12-3/TRBV12-4,TRBD1,CASSYTGGADYGYTF,TGTGCCAGCAGTTACACAGGGGGCGCGGACTATGGCTACACCTTC
TRBJ2-7,many,TRBV7-3,-,CASSLVRGGEQYF,TGTGCCAGCAGCTTAGTAAGGGGGGGCGAGCAGTACTTC
TRBJ1-1,-,TRBV6-1,-,CASTGGILSTEVFF,TGTGCCAGCACGGGGGGCATACTGAGCACTGAAGTTTTCTTT
TRBJ2-7,-,TRBV6-1,-,CASTPRGTNEQYF,TGTGCCAGCACCCCTCGCGGGACCAACGAGCAGTACTTC
TRBJ2-7,-,TRBV5-1,TRBD1,CASSLAVSLLTGGSYEQYF,TGCGCCAGCAGCTTGGCCGTATCATTACTGACAGGGGGCTCCTACGAGCAGTACTTC
TRBJ1-1,-,TRBV11-2,-,CASSWEVSTEAFF,TGTGCCAGCAGCTGGGAGGTTAGCACTGAAGCTTTCTTT
TRBJ2-7,-,TRBV12-3/TRBV12-4,-,CASSLGISYEQYF,TGTGCCAGCTCCCTCGGGATCTCCTACGAGCAGTACTTC
TRBJ2-5,few,TRBV6-1,-,CASSEGRHQETQYF,TGTGCCAGCAGTGAAGGCAGGCATCAAGAGACCCAGTACTTC
TRBJ2-5,many,TRBV7-9,TRBD2,CASSLGLAGKETQYF,TGTGCCAGCAGCTTGGGACTAGCGGGAAAAGAGACCCAGTACTTC
TRBJ2-7,once,TRBV6-2/TRBV6-3,-,CASSDRREQYF,TGTGCCAGCAGCGACAGGCGGGAGCAGTACTTC
TRBJ1-2,many,TRBV11-2,-,CASSPGSGYTF,TGTGCCAGCAGCCCCGGGTCGGGCTACACCTTC
TRBJ1-2,many,TRBV12-3/TRBV12-4,-,CASSSSGWIGYTF,TGTGCCAGCAGTTCCTCCGGGTGGATCGGCTACACCTTC
TRBJ1-2,many,TRBV7-6,TRBD1,CASSLGNRGLGYTF,TGTGCCAGCAGCTTAGGCAACAGGGGGCTGGGCTACACCTTC
TRBJ1-2,once,TRBV30,TRBD1,CAWTVPRTGGVYGYTF,TGTGCCTGGACTGTACCCCGGACAGGGGGCGTCTATGGCTACACCTTC
TRBJ1-5,many,TRBV24-1,TRBD1,CATHRQGEVRQPQHF,TGTGCCACTCACAGACAGGGGGAGGTGCGGCAGCCCCAGCATTTT
TRBJ2-5,many,TRBV11-3,TRBD1,CASSFGTGGRETQYF,TGTGCCAGCAGCTTCGGGACAGGGGGCCGCGAGACCCAGTACTTC
TRBJ2-7,-,TRBV7-2,-,CASSRTQGYEQYF,TGTGCCAGCAGCCGTACGCAGGGTTACGAGCAGTACTTC
TRBJ1-5,many,TRBV18,-,CASSGQPNQPQHF,TGTGCCAGCTCCGGACAACCAAATCAGCCCCAGCATTTT
TRBJ2-7,once,TRBV6-2/TRBV6-3,-,CASSLPGTTRYEQYF,TGTGCCAGCAGTTTGCCCGGGACAACCCGCTACGAGCAGTACTTC
TRBJ1-5,many,TRBV28,TRBD1,CASSLDRGWDQPQHF,TGTGCCAGCAGTTTAGACAGGGGGTGGGATCAGCCCCAGCATTTT
TRBJ2-2,-,TRBV12-3/TRBV12-4,-,CASSFSGGPTGELFF,TGTGCCAGCAGTTTTAGCGGAGGACCCACCGGGGAGCTGTTTTTT
TRBJ2-5,-,TRBV6-1,-,CASSRGDRGETQYF,TGTGCCAGCAGCCGCGGGGATCGGGGAGAGACCCAGTACTTC
TRBJ2-5,-,TRBV6-1,-,CASSVQQETQYF,TGTGCCAGCAGTGTCCAGCAAGAGACCCAGTACTTC
TRBJ2-6,many,TRBV6-5,TRBD2,CASTPRGGGANVLTF,TGTGCCAGCACCCCCCGGGGGGGGGGGGCCAACGTCCTGACTTTC
TRBJ1-3,many,TRBV28,-,CASTAGLAGNTIYF,TGTGCCAGCACAGCAGGGCTGGCTGGAAACACCATATATTTT
TRBJ2-7,few,TRBV30,-,CAWSRGSYEQYF,TGTGCCTGGAGTCGGGGGTCCTACGAGCAGTACTTC
TRBJ1-1,many,TRBV27,-,CASSLPDPGHLSFTRTEAFF,TGTGCCAGCAGTTTACCCGACCCGGGACACCTTAGTTTTACGAGGACTGAAGCTTTCTTT
TRBJ1-1,many,TRBV6-2/TRBV6-3,-,CASRDAVVEAFF,TGTGCCAGCAGGGACGCGGTGGTTGAAGCTTTCTTT
TRBJ2-5,many,TRBV3-1,-,CASSQDVGRLETQYF,TGTGCCAGCAGCCAAGACGTGGGCAGGCTGGAGACCCAGTACTTC
TRBJ2-4,many,TRBV19,TRBD1,CASTLNPQGAADIQYF,TGTGCCAGTACCCTCAATCCACAGGGGGCGGCGGACATTCAGTACTTC